A selection of T cell receptor beta chains follows, all from one sample in a study of blood T cell repertoires in COVID-19. The repertoire was sequenced with immunoSEQ multiplex PCR; TCRdb's copy has only in-frame clones and lacks some. Among fewer than 110,000 clones listed, around 82% were seen once. The specimen was peripheral blood. The source is a human donor in a cohort sampled during active or convalescent COVID-19. The CDR3 runs from the conserved cysteine through the conserved F or W. D genes are given only for firm matches. Expanded clones get a size class; other rows say once, few or many, or leave the size out.

cdr3_aa: CASSLGTSSSTDTQYF; cdr3_nt: TGTGCCAGCAGCTTAGGGACTAGCTCGAGCACAGATACGCAGTATTTT; v_call: TRBV7-2; d_call: TRBD2; clone_size: -; j_call: TRBJ2-3
cdr3_aa: CASSTRETQYF; cdr3_nt: TGTGCCAGCTCTACTAGGGAGACCCAGTACTTC; v_call: TRBV6-6; d_call: -; clone_size: -; j_call: TRBJ2-5
cdr3_aa: CASSRQGWQNTEAFF; cdr3_nt: TGTGCCAGTAGTAGGCAGGGGTGGCAGAACACTGAAGCTTTCTTT; v_call: TRBV19; d_call: -; clone_size: -; j_call: TRBJ1-1
cdr3_aa: CASSEAGGNQPQHF; cdr3_nt: TGTGCCAGCAGTGAAGCGGGAGGGAATCAGCCCCAGCATTTT; v_call: TRBV6-1; d_call: -; clone_size: -; j_call: TRBJ1-5
cdr3_aa: CASSFNRGTGELFF; cdr3_nt: TGTGCCAGCAGCTTCAACAGGGGAACCGGGGAGCTGTTTTTT; v_call: TRBV7-2; d_call: TRBD1; clone_size: few; j_call: TRBJ2-2
cdr3_aa: CASSLGGEQETQYF; cdr3_nt: TGTGCCAGCAGCTTGGGCGGCGAACAAGAGACCCAGTACTTC; v_call: TRBV5-6; d_call: -; clone_size: -; j_call: TRBJ2-5
cdr3_aa: CASSFSPDTQYF; cdr3_nt: TGTGCCAGCAGCTTCTCCCCAGATACGCAGTATTTT; v_call: TRBV5-4; d_call: -; clone_size: -; j_call: TRBJ2-3
cdr3_aa: CASSQEGGRIRNTIYF; cdr3_nt: TGTGCCAGCAGCCAAGAGGGGGGGCGCATAAGAAACACCATATATTTT; v_call: TRBV4-2; d_call: -; clone_size: -; j_call: TRBJ1-3
cdr3_aa: CASSLVGLAGTSYNEQFF; cdr3_nt: TGTGCCAGCAGCTTAGTGGGACTAGCGGGGACCTCCTACAATGAGCAGTTCTTC; v_call: TRBV7-9; d_call: TRBD2; clone_size: few; j_call: TRBJ2-1
cdr3_aa: CASSETGDGGYTF; cdr3_nt: TGTGCCAGTAGCGAGACAGGGGATGGTGGCTACACCTTC; v_call: TRBV19; d_call: TRBD1; clone_size: once; j_call: TRBJ1-2
cdr3_aa: CASSQDAGFGYTF; cdr3_nt: TGTGCCAGCAGCCAAGATGCAGGGTTCGGCTACACCTTC; v_call: TRBV4-2; d_call: -; clone_size: -; j_call: TRBJ1-2
cdr3_aa: CASADSYSNQPQHF; cdr3_nt: TGTGCCAGCGCAGACAGTTATAGCAATCAGCCCCAGCATTTT; v_call: TRBV11-2; d_call: -; clone_size: -; j_call: TRBJ1-5
cdr3_aa: CASLGTGRNEKLFF; cdr3_nt: TGTGCCAGCCTTGGGACAGGGAGGAATGAAAAACTGTTTTTT; v_call: TRBV3-1/TRBV3-2; d_call: TRBD1; clone_size: -; j_call: TRBJ1-4
cdr3_aa: CASSPLMQGGMNTEAFF; cdr3_nt: TGTGCCAGCTCTCCCCTAATGCAGGGGGGAATGAACACTGAAGCTTTCTTT; v_call: TRBV18; d_call: TRBD1; clone_size: -; j_call: TRBJ1-1